This T cell receptor beta chain stems from a study of blood T cell repertoires in COVID-19. Study summary: PBMCs, B-cell-depleted T cells, or T cells provided the cDNA or gDNA that made up the material.

Assignment of participants to cohorts was predicated upon participant-reported clinical history. Donors in Cohort 3 who had recovered were those with two negative PCRs, healthcare professional clearance, or resolution of their symptoms. In the study's own analysis: Counts of nucleated cells, estimated from reference gene primer amplification, were obtained. Sequenced by immunoSEQ multiplex PCR; TCRdb stores in-frame clones only, minus some. From that table come the V and J calls and clone size; the DNA was used to work out D and trimming. The sample shows a few hundred thousand clones, around 87% of them seen only once. The CDR3 contains 14 residues. Per the germline V gene, CDR1 is MNHEY and CDR2 is SVGAGI. V gave up 6 bases and J gave up 6 bases; unmatched junction bases: 8.

This chain connects TRBV6-5 to TRBJ2-1, with 7 bases that match TRBD1. This TCR derives from a woman in her 50s who had recovered from COVID-19. Sample: PBMCs or T cells enriched from blood (not recorded which). CDR3 in DNA: TGTGCCAGCAGACAGGGGCGAATGGGCAATGAGCAGTTCTTC. The encoded protein is CASRQGRMGNEQFF.